The 8 T cell receptor beta chains given below trace back to one sample, sequenced in a study of graft-versus-host responses after intestinal transplantation. For these receptors, no antigen is known. Assay used: immunoSEQ multiplex PCR; TCRdb lists only in-frame clones, some missing. The sample includes around 110,000 clones, less than 95% of them seen just once. Sequenced material: unstimulated CD4+ T cells sorted from spleen or lymph node cells, taken before intestinal transplant. These receptors came from a human donor who received an intestinal transplant.

The chain is built from TRBV5-1 and TRBJ1-2; 7 nucleotides align to TRBD1. The CDR3 extends over 14 amino acids. The germline gives CDR1 SGHRS, CDR2 YFSETQ. V lost 7 bases to trimming and J lost 6 bases; unmatched junction nucleotides: 12. CDR3: CASHPGQISDGYTF. The DNA of the CDR3 is TGCGCCAGCCACCCGGGACAGATCAGTGATGGCTACACCTTC.

The J gene is TRBJ2-2, the V gene TRBV19; TRBD1 is a possible D gene (5 bases). V was cut by 3 bases and J by 1 base, with 9 bases left in between. The germline gives CDR1 LNHDA, CDR2 SQIVND (reference sequence). This CDR3 is built from 15 residues. As DNA, the CDR3 is TGTGCCAGTAGTATCCAGGGTCGGAACACCGGGGAGCTGTTTTTT. Translating it yields CASSIQGRNTGELFF.

The rearrangement uses TRBV20-1 and TRBJ2-5; 7 bases align to TRBD1. The J call is uncertain, as TRBJ2-7 better fits the DNA end. The CDR3 is made up of 11 amino acids. Germline CDR1 and CDR2: DFQATT and SNEGSKA (reference sequence). CDR3 sequence: CSARTGTEQYF. CDR3 nucleotide sequence: TGCAGTGCTAGGACAGGGACCGAGCAGTACTTC.

A word on this clone: One end of the junction is discordant with germline, which a read error may explain. This chain joins TRBV10-3 and TRBJ1-1; D unresolved. The germline gives CDR1 ENHRY, CDR2 SYGVKD. This CDR3 is built from 15 residues. The CDR3 protein is CAVSERGNRRTEAFF. CDR3 sequence (DNA): TGTGCCGTCAGTGAACGAGGAAACCGACGGACTGAAGCTTTCTTT.

This rearrangement joins TRBV19 to TRBJ1-4, with 9 bases fitting TRBD1. Germline V gives CDR1 LNHDA, CDR2 SQIVND (reference sequence). The CDR3 covers 13 residues. V gave up 4 bases and J gave up 7 bases; unmatched junction bases: 1. The CDR3 here is CASSTDRGEKLFF. In DNA, the CDR3 is TGTGCCAGTAGTACGGACAGGGGTGAAAAACTGTTTTTT.

The chain uses TRBV5-4 and TRBJ1-2, with D possibly TRBD1 on 5 matching bases. Between the trimmed V and J ends, which lost 0 bases and 4 bases, there was a span of 13 bases. This CDR3 spans 15 amino acids. Germline V gene sequence: CDR1 SGHNT, CDR2 YYREEE (reference sequence). The CDR3 loop reads CASSLDQRGSYGYTF. The CDR3 bases are TGTGCCAGCAGCTTGGACCAACGGGGGTCCTATGGCTACACCTTC. Full variable domain (outside the CDR3, taken from reference TRBV5-4 and TRBJ1-2): ETGVTQSPTHLIKTRGQQVTLRCSSQSGHNTVSWYQQALGQGPQFIFQYYREEENGRGNFPPRFSGLQFPNYSSELNVNALELDDSALYLCASSLDQRGSYGYTFGSGTRLTVV.

The chain has TRBV7-6 and TRBJ2-7, with D perhaps matching TRBD2 (5 bases). Trimming cost V 4 bases and J 2 bases, with 15 bases left between them. Germline V gene lookup returns CDR1 SGHVS and CDR2 FNYEAQ. This CDR3 contains 15 residues. In nucleotides, the CDR3 is TGTGCCAGCAGCTCATTTCCCGGAGGAACCTACGAGCAGTACTTC. Amino acids: CASSSFPGGTYEQYF.

CDR3 loop: CSVVVGVYHEQYF. CDR3 DNA: TGCAGCGTTGTGGTAGGGGTGTACCACGAGCAGTACTTC. The chain is built from TRBV29-1 and TRBJ2-7; TRBD1 is a possible D gene (5 bases). The V gene's germline CDR1 is SQVTM and CDR2 ANQGSEA. The CDR3 totals 13 residues. Deletions cut 4 bases from V and 5 bases from J, with 15 bases between.